The rows below give T cell receptor beta chains drawn from one sample of a study of persistence of HIV-infected CD4 T cells. Libraries were prepared by immunoSEQ multiplex PCR; TCRdb keeps only in-frame clonotypes and omits some of them. The data contain more than 10,000 clones, 71% of them seen just once; the ten biggest clones take up about 15%. The antigens for these receptors are not known. The specimen comprised CD4+ T cells sorted from PBMCs after approximately 19-hour stimulation, sampled from a patient who received antiretroviral therapy. All receptors derive from an adult man with HIV who was CMV-seropositive. The CDR3 runs from the conserved cysteine through the conserved F or W. A D gene is named only where the DNA matches it firmly. Clone size is stated in some rows and not others, as once, few, many or a class when expanded.

TRBJ2-2 | . | TRBV3-1/TRBV3-2 | TRBD2 | CASSRGGAGTGELFF | TGTGCCAGCAGCCGCGGGGGGGCCGGGACCGGGGAGCTGTTTTTT
TRBJ2-5 | . | TRBV7-9 | . | CASSPSLAQYF | TGTGCCAGCAGCCCTTCTCTGGCCCAGTACTTC
TRBJ2-7 | few | TRBV5-1 | . | CASSLRGDAGYEQYF | TGCGCCAGCAGCTTGCGAGGGGACGCGGGGTACGAGCAGTACTTC
TRBJ2-6 | . | TRBV28 | . | CASSLMGANVLTF | TGTGCCAGCAGTTTAATGGGGGCCAACGTCCTGACTTTC
TRBJ2-3 | . | TRBV20-1 | . | CSASGPRTDTQYF | TGCAGTGCTAGTGGGCCTCGCACAGATACGCAGTATTTT
TRBJ2-2 | few | TRBV7-3 | . | CASSPQINRAVRTGELFF | TGTGCCAGCAGCCCTCAGATTAACCGGGCCGTACGCACCGGGGAGCTGTTTTTT
TRBJ2-1 | . | TRBV7-9 | TRBD2 | CASSWSSGGPFF | TGTGCCAGCAGCTGGTCCAGCGGGGGGCCGTTCTTC
TRBJ1-6 | . | TRBV6-5 | . | CASGIGRYNSPLHF | TGTGCCAGCGGGATTGGACGGTATAATTCACCCCTCCACTTT
TRBJ2-1 | . | TRBV6-2/TRBV6-3 | . | CASSYSSPHSGGFF | TGTGCCAGCAGTTACTCGTCGCCTCACTCCGGTGGGTTCTTC
TRBJ1-5 | once | TRBV7-2 | . | CASSLHGGASQPQHF | TGTGCCAGCAGCTTACACGGGGGCGCGAGTCAGCCCCAGCATTTT
TRBJ2-7 | . | TRBV18 | TRBD1 | CASSPGQLAYEQYF | TGTGCCAGCTCACCGGGACAGCTGGCCTACGAGCAGTACTTC
TRBJ2-3 | . | TRBV7-3 | TRBD1 | CASSLEGGQDTQYF | TGTGCCAGCAGCTTAGAAGGGGGCCAAGATACGCAGTATTTT
TRBJ2-1 | . | TRBV3-1/TRBV3-2 | . | CASSQEATPGYNEQFF | TGTGCCAGCAGCCAAGAGGCGACCCCCGGGTACAATGAGCAGTTCTTC
TRBJ2-1 | once | TRBV5-4 | . | CASSWAATRDNEQFF | TGTGCCAGCAGCTGGGCGGCGACTAGAGACAATGAGCAGTTCTTC
TRBJ1-2 | . | TRBV7-8 | TRBD1 | CASSPKGARGVGGYTF | TGTGCCAGCAGCCCCAAGGGCGCCAGGGGGGTAGGAGGCTACACCTTC
TRBJ2-3 | few | TRBV19 | TRBD2 | CASSTPGLAGGDTQYF | TGTGCCAGTAGTACCCCGGGACTAGCGGGGGGGGATACGCAGTATTTT
TRBJ1-5 | few | TRBV27 | . | CASSRGDQPQHF | TGTGCCAGCAGTAGAGGGGATCAGCCCCAGCATTTT
TRBJ1-5 | few | TRBV5-1 | . | CASSLATSYPQHF | TGCGCCAGCAGCTTGGCCACGAGTTACCCCCAGCATTTT
TRBJ1-6 | . | TRBV7-3 | . | CASSLNVHSPLHF | TGTGCCAGCAGCTTAAATGTGCATTCACCCCTCCACTTT
TRBJ1-4 | . | TRBV2 | . | CASGGNEKLFF | TGTGCCAGTGGGGGTAATGAAAAACTGTTTTTT
TRBJ2-5 | medium-sized | TRBV3-1/TRBV3-2 | . | CASSQDNWGWEETQYF | TGTGCCAGCAGCCAAGATAATTGGGGGTGGGAAGAGACCCAGTACTTC
TRBJ2-7 | medium-sized | TRBV5-1 | . | CASSFLDWLASYEQYF | TGCGCCAGCAGCTTTTTAGACTGGCTAGCCTCCTACGAGCAGTACTTC
TRBJ2-2 | few | TRBV5-1 | TRBD1 | CASSSGGAYTGELFF | TGCGCCAGCAGTTCAGGGGGAGCCTACACCGGGGAGCTGTTTTTT
TRBJ1-1 | . | TRBV5-1 | . | CASSTRTANTEAFF | TGCGCCAGCAGCACTCGGACAGCGAACACTGAAGCTTTCTTT
TRBJ1-5 | few | TRBV10-1 | . | CASMGAPNQPQHF | TGCGCCAGCATGGGGGCCCCCAATCAGCCCCAGCATTTT
TRBJ1-2 | . | TRBV6-6 | . | CASSYRGEGYTF | TGTGCCAGCAGTTACCGGGGAGAAGGCTACACCTTC
TRBJ1-2 | . | TRBV24-1 | . | CATSDFGVGYGYTF | TGTGCCACCAGTGATTTTGGGGTCGGCTATGGCTACACCTTC
TRBJ2-4 | . | TRBV6-5 | TRBD2 | CASGGGTRGIQYF | TGTGCCAGCGGCGGGGGAACAAGGGGCATTCAGTACTTC
TRBJ2-7 | . | TRBV6-5 | TRBD1 | CASRRDRPWEQYF | TGTGCCAGCCGGCGGGACAGGCCGTGGGAGCAGTACTTC
TRBJ1-1 | . | TRBV2 | . | CASSVWGARTEAFF | TGTGCCAGCAGTGTCTGGGGGGCGCGGACTGAAGCTTTCTTT
TRBJ2-2 | few | TRBV27 | TRBD1 | CASSLPGQVPTGELFF | TGTGCCAGCAGTTTACCAGGACAGGTCCCAACCGGGGAGCTGTTTTTT
TRBJ2-7 | . | TRBV6-1 | . | CASSARRTFSYEQYF | TGTGCCAGCAGCGCCCGACGGACTTTCTCCTACGAGCAGTACTTC
TRBJ2-2 | . | TRBV10-3 | TRBD2 | CAISGRLADNTGELFF | TGTGCCATCAGTGGGAGACTAGCGGATAACACCGGGGAGCTGTTTTTT
TRBJ2-2 | . | TRBV12-3/TRBV12-4 | . | CASSATNTGELFF | TGTGCCAGCAGTGCCACGAACACCGGGGAGCTGTTTTTT
TRBJ1-2 | . | TRBV10-3 | TRBD1 | CAIRHTLGGEGYTF | TGTGCCATCAGGCACACTCTAGGGGGCGAGGGCTACACCTTC
TRBJ1-6 | once | TRBV18 | . | CASSPFSGDNSPLHF | TGTGCCAGCTCACCATTTTCGGGGGACAATTCACCCCTCCACTTT
TRBJ2-7 | . | TRBV18 | TRBD2 | CASSPPTYLAGRSYEQYF | TGTGCCAGCTCGCCGCCCACCTATCTAGCGGGGCGATCCTACGAGCAGTACTTC
TRBJ1-4 | . | TRBV19 | . | CASSYLNEKLFF | TGTGCCAGTAGCTATCTTAATGAAAAACTGTTTTTT
TRBJ2-1 | . | TRBV5-1 | TRBD1 | CASSRSSGQGVYNEQFF | TGCGCCAGCAGCCGCTCCTCAGGACAGGGGGTCTACAATGAGCAGTTCTTC
TRBJ2-2 | . | TRBV29-1 | . | CSVDGQTNTGELFF | TGCAGCGTTGATGGTCAAACCAACACCGGGGAGCTGTTTTTT
TRBJ1-4 | few | TRBV14 | . | CASSQDEYRFNEKLFF | TGTGCCAGCAGCCAAGATGAGTACAGATTTAATGAAAAACTGTTTTTT
TRBJ2-2 | few | TRBV7-6 | . | CASSPGLKGELFF | TGTGCCAGCAGCCCAGGGTTGAAGGGGGAGCTGTTTTTT
TRBJ2-7 | . | TRBV20-1 | . | CSASKGVEQYF | TGCAGTGCTAGTAAGGGTGTCGAGCAGTACTTC
TRBJ2-3 | . | TRBV28 | . | CASVGWGTDTQYF | TGTGCCAGCGTGGGGTGGGGGACAGATACGCAGTATTTT
TRBJ2-2 | . | TRBV1 | . | CTSSQRGRDAGELFF | TGCACCAGCAGCCAAAGGGGGCGGGATGCCGGGGAGCTGTTTTTT
TRBJ2-2 | . | TRBV5-1 | . | CASSLRDFATGELFF | TGCGCCAGCAGCCTCCGGGACTTTGCCACCGGGGAGCTGTTTTTT
TRBJ2-1 | . | TRBV10-1 | TRBD1 | CASRPQQGLGEQFF | TGCGCCAGCAGGCCCCAACAGGGGCTGGGTGAGCAGTTCTTC
TRBJ1-2 | . | TRBV12-3/TRBV12-4 | . | CASSRQFYGYTF | TGTGCCAGCAGTAGACAGTTTTATGGCTACACCTTC
TRBJ1-1 | . | TRBV29-1 | . | CSVRWTIHMNTEAFF | TGCAGCGTCCGGTGGACAATCCACATGAACACTGAAGCTTTCTTT
TRBJ2-3 | . | TRBV10-1 | TRBD2 | CASSEPRLAGGKADTQYF | TGCGCCAGCAGTGAGCCGAGGCTAGCGGGGGGCAAGGCAGATACGCAGTATTTT
TRBJ1-5 | . | TRBV28 | . | CASSLNQPQHF | TGTGCCAGCAGTTTAAATCAGCCCCAGCATTTT
TRBJ2-7 | few | TRBV18 | . | CASSPGPFYEQYF | TGTGCCAGCTCACCGGGACCCTTCTACGAGCAGTACTTC
TRBJ2-5 | . | TRBV6-5 | . | CASSKPPHQETQYF | TGTGCCAGCAGCAAGCCCCCGCACCAAGAGACCCAGTACTTC
TRBJ2-2 | . | TRBV7-6 | TRBD1 | CASSSSQDRFTGELFF | TGTGCCAGCAGCTCATCCCAGGACAGGTTCACCGGGGAGCTGTTTTTT